A selection of T cell receptor beta chains follows, all from one sample in a study of OX40 agonist ivuxolimab in advanced cancers. Repertoires were generated with immunoSEQ multiplex PCR, while TCRdb's copy carries only in-frame clones and drops some. The table records about 13,000 clones, approximately 78% of them present only once. Sequenced here: CD4+ or CD8+ T cells sorted from blood, sampled in a trial of the OX40 agonist ivuxolimab. These receptors all come from an adult with an advanced solid tumor such as melanoma, head and neck, liver or kidney cancer. Both conserved end residues are part of each CDR3. The D gene is left open where the match is weak. Not every row has a clone size; where given, it reads once, few, many or a size class.

j_call d_call clone_size cdr3_length v_call cdr3_nt cdr3_aa
TRBJ1-5 TRBD1 few 11 TRBV9 TGTGCCAGCAGCGTTGGGACAGGTCAGCATTTT CASSVGTGQHF
TRBJ2-7 . . 11 TRBV6-5 TGTGCCAGCAGTGAGGGTGGCGAGCAGTACTTC CASSEGGEQYF
TRBJ2-7 TRBD1 . 15 TRBV4-1 TGCGCCAGCAGCCAGATTGACCCAGGGGGCTACGAGCAGTACTTC CASSQIDPGGYEQYF
TRBJ2-3 . . 12 TRBV5-4 TGTGCCAGCAGCTTGAGGGGAGATACGCAGTATTTT CASSLRGDTQYF
TRBJ2-2 . . 14 TRBV7-6 TGTGCCAGCAGCTTTCCGAAGAACACCGGGGAGCTGTTTTTT CASSFPKNTGELFF
TRBJ2-1 TRBD2 . 15 TRBV27 TGTGCCAGCACCCCCGGGACTAGCGGGGTTAATGAGCAGTTCTTC CASTPGTSGVNEQFF
TRBJ1-5 . . 17 TRBV15 TGTGCCACCAGCAGCAAAATGGTCGTGGGGGGGGATCAGCCCCAGCATTTT CATSSKMVVGGDQPQHF
TRBJ2-7 TRBD2 . 17 TRBV4-1 TGCGCCAGCAGCCAAGCGTCTCTAGCGGGAGGGTTCTACGAGCAGTACTTC CASSQASLAGGFYEQYF
TRBJ1-1 TRBD1 once 15 TRBV6-4 TGTGCCAGCAGCGAAACAGGGGAACTGAACACTGAAGCTTTCTTT CASSETGELNTEAFF
TRBJ1-2 . few 14 TRBV27 TGTGCCAGCAGTCCCGGGGGGCAGAGTTATGGCTACACCTTC CASSPGGQSYGYTF
TRBJ1-2 . . 13 TRBV7-8 TGTGCCAGCAGCTTAGCGCCCGCGGATGGCTACACCTTC CASSLAPADGYTF
TRBJ2-7 . . 13 TRBV7-9 TGTGCCAGCAGCTTTTACAATTCCTACGAGCAGTACTTC CASSFYNSYEQYF
TRBJ2-1 . few 11 TRBV20-1 TGCAGTGCTAGGGCCGATAATGAGCAGTTCTTC CSARADNEQFF
TRBJ2-5 . . 15 TRBV28 TGTGCCAGCAGTTTATCTTGGCAGGGACAAGAGACCCAGTACTTC CASSLSWQGQETQYF
TRBJ2-3 . . 15 TRBV11-2 TGTGCCAGCAGCTTACTACTCGCGAACACAGATACGCAGTATTTT CASSLLLANTDTQYF
TRBJ1-5 . few 13 TRBV2 TGTGCCAGCAGTGAAGTTCGCAATCAGCCCCAGCATTTT CASSEVRNQPQHF
TRBJ1-5 . . 14 TRBV7-2 TGTGCCAGCAGTCCCCAGGGGAGCAATCAGCCCCAGCATTTT CASSPQGSNQPQHF
TRBJ2-3 TRBD2 . 16 TRBV4-1 TGCGCCAGCAGCAGCACTAGCGGGACGCCTCGGGATACGCAGTATTTT CASSSTSGTPRDTQYF
TRBJ2-7 . . 14 TRBV4-2 TGTGCCAGCAGCCAAGGTAGCGGCCGCTACGAGCAGTACTTC CASSQGSGRYEQYF
TRBJ1-2 . . 14 TRBV5-6 TGTGCCAGCAGCTTGTCGGGGGTTGTGTGGGGCTACACCTTC CASSLSGVVWGYTF
TRBJ1-5 . few 13 TRBV19 TGTGCCAGTAGTATAGATCGGTCCCAGCCCCAGCATTTT CASSIDRSQPQHF
TRBJ1-3 . . 15 TRBV28 TGTGCCAGCACCCAAACAGGGTACTCTGGAAACACCATATATTTT CASTQTGYSGNTIYF
TRBJ1-2 TRBD1 . 13 TRBV19 TGTGCCAGTAGCACAGGGGGTGTCTATGGCTACACCTTC CASSTGGVYGYTF
TRBJ2-7 . . 14 TRBV7-9 TGTGCCAGCAGCTTAGGTGGGGGTCGGGACGAGCAGTACTTC CASSLGGGRDEQYF
TRBJ2-1 . . 13 TRBV27 TGTGCCAGCAGTTTATACTCCGGGGCCGAGCAGTTCTTC CASSLYSGAEQFF